A single sample is the source of the 24 T cell receptor beta chains below, sequenced in a study of brain T cells in children with intractable seizures. Only in-frame clones appear in the TCRdb table, and some are missing; sequencing was by immunoSEQ multiplex PCR. Of fewer than 150,000 clones in the sample, approximately 94% were seen once. The sequences come from peripheral blood, collected at surgery. These receptors were taken from a boy younger than two with hemimegalencephaly and intractable seizures.

The rearrangement joins TRBV10-2 to TRBJ1-2; D might be TRBD1 (6 bases). The germline V and J ends were trimmed by 6 bases and 8 bases, with 10 bases remaining between them. Looked up from germline, CDR1 is WSHSY and CDR2 is SAAADI. This CDR3 is 11 amino acids long. The CDR3 region has the DNA TGCGCCAGCAGACAGGGTGAAGGCTACACCTTC. It yields the protein CASRQGEGYTF.

This chain joins TRBV6-5 and TRBJ1-5, with a weak D call TRBD1 (5 bases). The CDR3 is 15 residues long. V was cut by 6 bases and J by 3 bases, with 15 bases left in between. CDR1 and CDR2 (germline): MNHEY, SVGAGI. The CDR3: CASSPAAGYNQPQHF. In DNA, the CDR3 is TGTGCCAGCAGCCCCGCGGCAGGGTACAATCAGCCCCAGCATTTT.

The chain uses TRBV29-1 and TRBJ1-2, with 11 bases fitting TRBD1. Trimming took 1 base from V and 5 from J; bases not matched to a gene: 3. Germline-derived CDR1 and CDR2 are SQVTM and ANQGSEA. The CDR3 contains 14 residues. The DNA for the CDR3 is TGCAGCGTTGAAGGGACAGGGGGCCCTTATGGCTACACCTTC. The encoded protein is CSVEGTGGPYGYTF.

The gene calls are TRBV3-1 (or the pseudogene TRBV3-2) and TRBJ2-3, with D maybe TRBD1 (6 bases). The CDR3 consists of 15 residues. V was trimmed by 3 bases and J by 4 bases, leaving 14 bases between them. The germline CDR1 and CDR2 sequences are LGHDT and YNNKEL (reference sequence). The CDR3, as DNA: TGTGCCAGCAGCCATGAGCAGGGGTTCGCAGATACGCAGTATTTT. This translates into CASSHEQGFADTQYF.

Worth noting for this clone: Other nucleotide sequences in the sample specify the same CDR3. The chain employs TRBV9 and TRBJ2-3; D gene uncertain. CDR1 and CDR2 (germline): SGDLS, YYNGEE. The CDR3 covers 13 residues. The V end lost 0 bases, the J end lost 4 bases, and 6 bases lay between the germline ends. CDR3 sequence (DNA): TGTGCCAGCAGCGTAGTTGGCGCAGATACGCAGTATTTT. This encodes CASSVVGADTQYF.

J is TRBJ2-3 and V is TRBV5-4; D gene uncertain. Germline loops: CDR1 SGHNT, CDR2 YYREEE (reference sequence). The CDR3 loop spans 17 amino acids. Trimming took 4 bases from V and 3 from J, leaving 21 bases between them. The CDR3 is CASSPRLGAVMTDTQYF. The CDR3 nucleotides are TGTGCCAGCAGCCCGAGGCTAGGCGCAGTTATGACAGATACGCAGTATTTT.

This clone was seen only a few times. The CDR3 DNA sequence: TGTGCCAGAAGCACGGAGGGGATTACCTACGAGCAGTACTTC. Protein product: CARSTEGITYEQYF. The chain employs TRBV5-3 and TRBJ2-7; D is perhaps TRBD2 (6 bases). TRBV5-3 is an ORF, with its function uncertain. The CDR3 spans 14 residues. With 4 bases removed from V and 2 bases from J, the gap between germline ends came to 13 bases.

The V and J genes are TRBV4-1 and TRBJ1-2; D possibly corresponds to TRBD1 (5 bases). Germline CDR1 reads MGHRA; CDR2 reads YSYEKL. The CDR3 covers 13 residues. The V end lost 0 bases, the J end lost 8 bases, and 10 bases lay between the germline ends. The CDR3 spells CASSQDPGGGYTF. The CDR3 bases are TGCGCCAGCAGCCAAGATCCCGGGGGAGGCTACACCTTC.

This chain joins TRBV6-6 and TRBJ1-2, with D unresolved. Trimming shortened V by 5 bases and J by 8 bases, and 6 bases separated the two germline ends. Germline V CDR1 and CDR2: MNHNY, SVGAGI (reference sequence). The CDR3 is made up of 10 amino acids. In DNA, the CDR3 is TGTGCCAGCAGTGGGCGCGGCTACACCTTC. Protein: CASSGRGYTF.

The CDR3 loop is CASSPTSGSIQYF. As DNA, the CDR3 is TGTGCCAGCAGCCCGACTAGCGGGAGCATTCAGTACTTC. The V call is TRBV12-3 or TRBV12-4, the J call TRBJ2-4; 12 nucleotides agree with TRBD2. J gave up 9 bases and V 6 bases, and 3 bases lay outside the gene matches. The CDR3 consists of 13 residues.

The chain employs TRBV7-3 and TRBJ2-7; 7 nucleotides line up with TRBD2. V gave up 1 base and J gave up 11 bases; unmatched junction bases: 14. The CDR3 contains 15 residues. CDR1 is SGHTA, CDR2 FQGTGA, per germline. CDR3 in DNA: TGTGCCAGCAGCTTAATAGGGATTAATCGGGACTATGAGTACTTC. Residues: CASSLIGINRDYEYF.

The V gene is TRBV5-8, the J gene TRBJ1-2; TRBD1 might be the D (6 bases). The CDR3 has 13 residues. V shed 2 bases and J shed 2 bases, with 7 bases lying between them. Germline V lookup: CDR1 SGHTS, CDR2 YDEGEE. The CDR3 sequence is CASSFTGNYGYTF. The CDR3 DNA reads as TGTGCCAGCAGCTTTACAGGGAACTATGGCTACACCTTC.

The chain joins TRBV5-6 to TRBJ2-1; D not resolved. The CDR3 covers 13 residues. Looked up from germline, CDR1 is SGHDT and CDR2 is YYEEEE. V was clipped by 6 bases and J by 9 bases, with 16 bases between them. Here the CDR3 reads CASTPFPGGEQFF. The DNA for the CDR3 is TGTGCCAGCACCCCGTTTCCGGGTGGTGAGCAGTTCTTC.

The rearrangement joins TRBV2 to TRBJ2-3, with 7 bases fitting TRBD1. The CDR3 spans 15 residues. Germline lookup yields CDR1 SNHLY and CDR2 FYNNEI. The trim removed 5 bases at V and 5 bases at J, leaving 10 bases unmatched. The CDR3 loop reads CASSWTGISLDTQYF. CDR3 coding DNA: TGTGCCAGCAGTTGGACAGGAATTTCTTTAGATACGCAGTATTTT.

In nucleotides, the CDR3 is TGTGCCAGCAGCTCCCGGACTAGGCACACAGATACGCAGTATTTT. Amino acid sequence: CASSSRTRHTDTQYF. The genes are TRBV7-9 and TRBJ2-3; 7 nucleotides match TRBD2. Germline CDR1 is SEHNR and CDR2 is FQNEAQ (reference sequence). This CDR3 has 15 residues. The V segment lost 4 bases and the J segment 2 bases; nucleotides outside the gene matches: 6.

This rearrangement joins TRBV27 to TRBJ2-5; perhaps TRBD2 as D (6 bases). The germline gives CDR1 MNHEY, CDR2 SMNVEV (reference sequence). The CDR3 totals 15 residues. The germline V and J ends were trimmed by 5 bases and 4 bases, with 17 bases remaining between them. CDR3 DNA: TGTGCCAGCAGTCCCACCCGACTAGTATCAGAGACCCAGTACTTC. Residues: CASSPTRLVSETQYF.

The chain employs TRBV2 and TRBJ1-5, with a possible D match to TRBD1 (5 bases). The V gene lost 4 bases and the J gene lost 5 bases, with 24 bases spanning the gap. CDR1 SNHLY and CDR2 FYNNEI come from the germline V gene. The CDR3 length is 18 residues. Here the CDR3 reads CASSVRQGRSYDYQPQHF. In DNA form, the CDR3 reads TGTGCCAGCAGTGTAAGGCAGGGTAGGAGCTATGATTATCAGCCCCAGCATTTT.

For the CDR3, the DNA is TGTGCCAGCAGCCAAGGGACAGTTAACTATGGCTACACCTTC. Residues: CASSQGTVNYGYTF. The chain combines TRBV4-2 with TRBJ1-2; TRBD1 is a possible D gene (6 bases). The V gene lost 1 base and the J gene lost 1 base, with 7 bases spanning the gap. CDR3 size: 14 residues. Per the germline V gene, CDR1 is LGHNA and CDR2 is YNFKEQ.

The chain combines TRBV9 with TRBJ1-1; TRBD1 might be the D (6 bases). The CDR3 runs 13 residues. Per the germline V gene, CDR1 is SGDLS and CDR2 is YYNGEE. V was clipped by 4 bases and J by 1 base, with 8 bases between them. This CDR3 reads CASSPGQNTEAFF. CDR3 coding DNA: TGTGCCAGCAGCCCGGGACAGAACACTGAAGCTTTCTTT. Full variable domain (rest looked up from reference TRBV9 and TRBJ1-1): DSGVTQTPKHLITATGQRVTLRCSPRSGDLSVYWYQQSLDQGLQFLIQYYNGEERAKGNILERFSAQQFPDLHSELNLSSLELGDSALYFCASSPGQNTEAFFGQGTRLTVV.

The CDR3 region has the DNA TGTGCCAGCAGCTACGGAACTAGCGGGAGAGACGAGCAGTACTTC. It encodes CASSYGTSGRDEQYF. V gene TRBV7-2 combines with J gene TRBJ2-7; 11 bases align to TRBD2. This CDR3 region has 15 residues. Germline assignment: CDR1 SGHTA and CDR2 FQGNSA. Trimming at V came to 4 bases and at J to 5 bases, leaving 7 bases not matched to a gene.

The chain uses TRBV7-9 and TRBJ1-1; the D is unclear. This CDR3 spans 13 amino acids. The germline V gene encodes CDR1 SEHNR and CDR2 FQNEAQ (reference sequence). The V end was cut by 4 bases, the J end by 2 bases, with 8 bases between. The CDR3 region is CASSSQTNTEAFF. The DNA for the CDR3 is TGTGCCAGCAGCTCACAGACTAACACTGAAGCTTTCTTT.

The V and J genes are TRBV7-5 and TRBJ1-1. TRBV7-5 is a pseudogene locus. The CDR3 sequence is 14 residues long. Here the CDR3 reads CARSLRFENTEAFF. DNA for the CDR3: TGTGCCAGAAGCTTAAGATTTGAGAACACTGAAGCTTTCTTT.

V is TRBV5-4 and J is TRBJ2-3, with D possibly matching TRBD2 (6 bases). The CDR3 runs 15 residues. CDR1 and CDR2 (germline): SGHNT, YYREEE (reference sequence). Trimming left V 5 bases short and J 3 bases short, with 16 bases between. CDR3 in DNA: TGTGCCAGCAGGCCCATAGCGGACCCGACAGATACGCAGTATTTT. Protein product: CASRPIADPTDTQYF.

V usage is TRBV11-3 and J usage is TRBJ2-1, with a possible D match to TRBD2 (6 bases). V lost 1 base and J 6 bases, leaving 13 bases between the germline ends. This CDR3 has 15 residues. Germline values: CDR1 SGHNT, CDR2 YENEEA. The CDR3 DNA reads TGTGCCAGCAGCTTAGCGGGAGACCGTTCCAATGAGCAGTTCTTC. This translates into CASSLAGDRSNEQFF.